The 29 T cell receptor beta chains below were found in one sample sequenced in a study of T cell clonality in common variable immunodeficiency. Clones were read by immunoSEQ multiplex PCR, and TCRdb kept only the in-frame ones, dropping some. The sample presents tens of thousands of clones, none singletons. The material sequenced was peripheral blood mononuclear cells. The receptors were sampled from a person between 18 and 75 years old in good health.

In this sample, this clone turned up a few times. The CDR3 bases that were read are TGTGCCAGACAACAGGGCCCCGAG. This gives the protein CARQQGPE. In full, the CDR3 is CARQQGPEQYF. V gene TRBV2 combines with J gene TRBJ2-7; possible D gene TRBD1, 6 bases. The DNA ends 3 residues before the CDR3 does, and the rest of the CDR3 is filled in from the germline J gene. The CDR3 contains 11 residues. Germline V gene data show CDR1 as SNHLY and CDR2 as FYNNEI. V shed 9 bases and J shed 6 bases, with 12 bases lying between them.

This clone was found many times. The read finishes 3 residues shy of the CDR3 end, and the germline J gene is used to complete it. The genes are TRBV20-1 and TRBJ2-7, with 7 bases identical to TRBD2. V shed 0 bases, J shed 2 bases, and the junction held 7 bases outside the gene matches. This CDR3 contains 15 residues. CDR1 is DFQATT, CDR2 SNEGSKA, per germline (reference sequence). The part of the CDR3 DNA that was read is TGCAGTGCTAGAGATAGGGCGGGAGTGCCCTACGAG. Its protein product is CSARDRAGVPYE. The CDR3 as a whole reads CSARDRAGVPYEQYF.

This clone has ten or more counts. The CDR3 goes on 3 residues after the read ends, and that part is filled in from the germline J gene. The chain couples TRBV19 to TRBJ2-3; D might be TRBD2 (5 bases). The CDR3 covers 11 residues. Germline lookup yields CDR1 LNHDA and CDR2 SQIVND (reference sequence). The CDR3 sequence: CASSMDWTQYF. CDR3 bases read: TGTGCCAGTAGTATGGACTGGACG.

This clone was detected ten times or more. Read coverage stops 3 residues before the CDR3 terminus; the germline J gene supplies the remainder. The V and J genes are TRBV5-4 and TRBJ2-7, with 7 bases that match TRBD1. The CDR3 extends over 13 amino acids. The junction had 3 bases not matched to a gene; V was cut back by 5 bases and J by 1 base. From germline, CDR1 is SGHNT and CDR2 YYREEE (reference sequence). The sequenced part of the CDR3 DNA is TGTGCCAGCAGGGGACAGTCTTCCTACGAG. Translating it yields CASRGQSSYE. The entire CDR3 sequence reads CASRGQSSYEQYF.

Many counts were recorded for this clone. The CDR3 end lies 3 residues beyond the end of the read and is filled in from the germline J gene. The chain recombines TRBV6-1 with TRBJ2-7; possible D gene TRBD2, 5 bases. CDR3 size: 12 residues. From germline, CDR1 is MNHNS and CDR2 SASEGT. V shed 4 bases and J shed 3 bases, with 7 bases lying between them. The sequenced part of the CDR3 DNA is TGTGCCAGCAGTGCCACTAGCTACGAG. The encoded protein is CASSATSYE. The entire CDR3 reads CASSATSYEQYF.

This clone showed up many times. The CDR3 end lies 3 residues beyond the end of the read and is filled in from the germline J gene. The J gene is TRBJ2-2, the V gene TRBV14; D perhaps matches TRBD1 (5 bases). The germline CDR1 and CDR2 sequences are SGHDN and FVKESK. Trimming took off 1 base at V and 6 bases at J, with 9 bases between the two ends. CDR3 length: 14 amino acids. The CDR3 here is CASSQVGRSGELFF. The sequenced CDR3 bases are TGTGCCAGCAGCCAAGTGGGGCGGTCCGGGGAG.

This clone has at least ten counts. Read data end 3 residues before the CDR3 end; the end is taken from the germline J gene. The chain combines TRBV5-4 with TRBJ1-1; 10 bases are a match to TRBD1. V lost 4 bases to trimming and J lost 7 bases; unmatched junction nucleotides: 7. CDR1 and CDR2 from the germline V gene are SGHNT and YYREEE (reference sequence). The CDR3 is 14 amino acids. CDR3 DNA, as far as it was read: TGTGCCAGCAGCGTAATGGGACAGGGGCTTGAA. Protein sequence: CASSVMGQGLE. The full CDR3 protein is CASSVMGQGLEAFF.

This clone was detected many times. Read sequence stops 3 residues before the CDR3 end, and the germline J gene provides the missing end. The chain employs TRBV6-4 and TRBJ2-3; 10 bases align to TRBD2. CDR1 and CDR2 (germline): MRHNA, SNTAGT. J lost 1 base, V lost 3 bases, and 1 base had no gene match. CDR3 length: 15 residues. Here the CDR3 reads CASSEGTSGTDTQYF. The sequenced part of the CDR3 DNA is TGTGCCAGCAGTGAGGGGACTAGCGGCACAGATACG.

This clone was recorded many times. The read halts 3 residues ahead of the CDR3 end, with the missing end drawn from the germline J gene. V usage is TRBV19 and J usage is TRBJ1-5; D remains ambiguous. Germline V gives CDR1 LNHDA, CDR2 SQIVND (reference sequence). The CDR3 is 13 amino acids. Trimming removed 1 base from V and 9 bases from J, with 10 bases in between. The sequenced CDR3 bases are TGTGCCAGTAGTATAGGAAACGAGGGGCCC. Protein: CASSIGNEGP. The entire CDR3 protein reads CASSIGNEGPQHF.

This clone was seen ten or more times. The read comes to an end 3 residues before the CDR3 does, leaving the germline J gene to fill in the end. This sequence joins TRBV20-1 and TRBJ1-5; D may be TRBD1 (6 bases). V dropped 5 bases and J dropped 5 bases, with 19 bases sitting between them. Germline V gives CDR1 DFQATT, CDR2 SNEGSKA (reference sequence). The CDR3 spans 15 residues. The CDR3 spells CSAGLGTGQDQPQHF. CDR3 DNA, as far as it was read: TGCAGTGCTGGCCTGGGTACAGGGCAGGATCAGCCC.

This clone was recorded at least ten times. From the germline J gene comes the end of the CDR3, since the read stops 3 residues before it. The chain uses TRBV5-1 and TRBJ1-6; 11 bases match TRBD1. With 4 bases clipped from V and 9 bases from J, the junction kept 9 bases outside the gene matches. CDR3 length: 16 amino acids. Germline-derived CDR1 and CDR2 are SGHRS and YFSETQ. The CDR3 DNA, read in part, is TGCGCCAGCAGCCCAGGGGACAGGGGGTTTGCTTCACCC. Its protein is CASSPGDRGFASP. The whole CDR3 sequence is CASSPGDRGFASPLHF.

This clone was counted many times. Coverage ceases 3 residues before the CDR3 finishes, and the germline J gene fills in the end. The chain couples TRBV30 to TRBJ1-1; 9 bases fit TRBD1. The germline CDR1 and CDR2 sequences are GTSNPN and SVGIG (reference sequence). CDR3 length: 14 residues. With 5 bases clipped from V and 1 base from J, the junction kept 5 bases outside the gene matches. The CDR3 reads CAWSWDRENTEAFF. The CDR3 DNA, read in part, is TGTGCCTGGTCCTGGGACAGGGAGAACACTGAA.

A few counts support this clone. The CDR3 goes on 3 residues after the read ends, and that part is filled in from the germline J gene. J is TRBJ2-1 and V is TRBV7-1, with 8 positions matching TRBD1. TRBV7-1 is identified as an open reading frame with a role that is uncertain. This CDR3 has 20 residues. The junction had 16 bases not matched to a gene; V was cut back by 3 bases and J by 0 bases. The part of the CDR3 DNA that was read is TGTGCCAGCAGCTCCACTCCACGGACAGGGTGGGGGAGCTCCTACAATGAG. Its protein product is CASSSTPRTGWGSSYNE. The complete CDR3 protein is CASSSTPRTGWGSSYNEQFF.

This clone turned up a few times. The observed sequence ends 3 residues before the CDR3 terminus, with the missing tail filled in from the germline J gene. The chain couples TRBV7-6 to TRBJ2-7; D is ambiguous. The CDR3 loop spans 12 amino acids. Trimming left V 0 bases short and J 5 bases short, with 5 bases between. Germline-derived CDR1 and CDR2 are SGHVS and FNYEAQ. Partial CDR3 DNA: TGTGCCAGCAGCTTAGCGGCAAACGAG. Translation gives CASSLAANE. The complete CDR3 sequence is CASSLAANEQYF.

This clone was detected ten times or more. The CDR3 end is not reached by the read, which stops 3 residues before it; the germline J gene fills it in. The genes are TRBV20-1 and TRBJ2-7; 9 bases align to TRBD1. Germline CDR1 and CDR2: DFQATT and SNEGSKA (reference sequence). V shed 0 bases, J shed 1 base, and the junction held 1 base outside the gene matches. The length of the CDR3 is 14 residues. CDR3 sequence: CSARETGGSYEQYF. The CDR3 DNA, read in part, is TGCAGTGCTAGAGAGACAGGGGGTTCCTACGAG.

The table lists this clone with many counts. The read gets to within 3 residues of the CDR3 end, and the germline J gene fills in the rest. The V call is TRBV12-3 or TRBV12-4, the J call TRBJ1-2, with a weak D call TRBD1 (5 bases). The CDR3 spans 12 residues. Here the CDR3 reads CASSLGPGGYTF. Partial CDR3 DNA: TGTGCCAGCAGTTTGGGGCCGGGAGGC.

In its sample, this clone was seen many times. The sequence runs out 3 residues before the end of the CDR3; the remainder is reconstructed from the germline J gene. The chain carries TRBV7-9 and TRBJ2-3; 9 bases agree with TRBD1. Losses at the gene ends were 5 bases for V and 5 bases for J; bases not matched to a gene: 2. Germline CDR1 and CDR2: SEHNR and FQNEAQ (reference sequence). The CDR3 sequence is 13 residues long. CDR3 bases read: TGTGCCAGCAGCCCGACAGGGGGAGATACG. This sequence encodes CASSPTGGDT. The CDR3 in full is CASSPTGGDTQYF.

This clone was counted ten times or more. The CDR3 goes on 3 residues after the read ends, and that part is filled in from the germline J gene. V gene TRBV7-9 combines with J gene TRBJ1-5, with D tentatively TRBD1 (6 bases). The CDR3 sequence is 15 residues long. Trimming cost V 4 bases and J 6 bases, with 16 bases left between them. In germline, CDR1 is SEHNR, CDR2 FQNEAQ (reference sequence). CDR3 sequence: CASSYAPDSPQPQHF. The sequenced part of the CDR3 DNA is TGTGCCAGCAGCTACGCCCCGGACAGTCCTCAGCCC.

This clone was detected many times. The CDR3 goes on 3 residues after the read ends, and that part is filled in from the germline J gene. The V and J genes are TRBV13 and TRBJ1-3; tentative D call: TRBD1 (5 bases). The CDR3 is 16 residues long. Germline CDR1 reads PRHDT; CDR2 reads FYEKMQ (reference sequence). V dropped 0 bases and J dropped 1 base, with 10 bases sitting between them. CDR3 sequence reads: CASSLGLQGSGNTIYF. The sequenced CDR3 bases are TGTGCCAGCAGCTTAGGCCTGCAGGGTTCTGGAAACACC. Full variable domain (outside the CDR3, taken from reference TRBV13 and TRBJ1-3): AAGVIQSPRHLIKEKRETATLKCYPIPRHDTVYWYQQGPGQDPQFLISFYEKMQSDKGSIPDRFSAQQFSDYHSELNMSSLELGDSALYFCASSLGLQGSGNTIYFGEGSWLTVV.

This clone was detected ten times or more. From the germline J gene comes the end of the CDR3, since the read stops 3 residues before it. The chain joins TRBV5-1 to TRBJ2-1, with 9 bases aligning to TRBD2. Germline V CDR1 and CDR2: SGHRS, YFSETQ. The length of the CDR3 is 16 residues. The J segment lost 5 bases and the V segment lost 4 bases, leaving 10 bases of the junction unmatched. This CDR3 reads CASSPRSGRMDNEQFF. The covered CDR3 bases are TGCGCCAGCAGCCCCAGGAGCGGGAGGATGGACAATGAG. Full variable domain (outside the CDR3, taken from reference TRBV5-1 and TRBJ2-1): KAGVTQTPRYLIKTRGQQVTLSCSPISGHRSVSWYQQTPGQGLQFLFEYFSETQRNKGNFPGRFSGRQFSNSRSEMNVSTLELGDSALYLCASSPRSGRMDNEQFFGPGTRLTVL.

This clone was counted many times. The read finishes 3 residues shy of the CDR3 end, and the germline J gene is used to complete it. This sequence joins TRBV4-1 and TRBJ1-1; maybe TRBD1 (5 bases). The CDR3 is 14 amino acids. CDR1 is MGHRA and CDR2 is YSYEKL in the germline V gene. Trimming stripped 0 bases from V and 0 bases from J, with 5 bases between. The CDR3 is CASSQDRVNTEAFF. The sequenced part of the CDR3 DNA is TGCGCCAGCAGCCAAGACAGGGTGAACACTGAA.

At least ten counts were recorded for this clone. The read terminates 3 residues ahead of where the CDR3 ends, so the germline J gene completes it. This chain uses TRBV20-1 with TRBJ2-1, with 8 bases fitting TRBD2. The length of the CDR3 is 18 residues. CDR1 and CDR2 (germline): DFQATT, SNEGSKA (reference sequence). The J segment lost 5 bases and the V segment lost 1 base, leaving 16 bases of the junction unmatched. The CDR3 spells CSARARLSGGRHNNEQFF. The sequenced CDR3 bases are TGCAGTGCTAGAGCCCGACTAAGCGGGGGCCGACATAACAATGAG.

This clone was observed many times. The read ends 3 residues early relative to the CDR3; the germline J gene fills the gap. V usage is TRBV7-6 and J usage is TRBJ1-2; the D gene is possibly TRBD1 (6 bases). This CDR3 is 14 amino acids long. CDR1 and CDR2 from the germline V gene are SGHVS and FNYEAQ. CDR3 amino acids: CASSLTGPQGGYTF. The DNA read from the CDR3 is TGTGCCAGCAGCTTGACAGGTCCTCAAGGGGGC.

This clone was counted ten times or more. The read terminates 3 residues before the CDR3 end, so the remaining end is supplied by the germline J gene. This sequence joins TRBV7-9 and TRBJ1-1; D is possibly TRBD1 (5 bases). Germline V gives CDR1 SEHNR, CDR2 FQNEAQ (reference sequence). V shed 1 base and J shed 0 bases, with 6 bases lying between them. CDR3 length: 14 amino acids. The CDR3 bases that were read are TGTGCCAGCAGCTTAGTAGGGGTGAACACTGAA. It specifies CASSLVGVNTE. The complete CDR3 reads CASSLVGVNTEAFF. Filled out from reference TRBV7-9 and TRBJ1-1, the complete variable domain reads DTGVSQNPRHKITKRGQNVTFRCDPISEHNRLYWYRQTLGQGPEFLTYFQNEAQLEKSRLLSDRFSAERPKGSFSTLEIQRTEQGDSAMYLCASSLVGVNTEAFFGQGTRLTVV.

This clone was seen at least ten times. Read data end 3 residues before the CDR3 end; the end is taken from the germline J gene. The rearrangement uses TRBV11-2 and TRBJ1-2, with 9 bases aligning to TRBD1. The length of the CDR3 is 13 residues. The trim removed 4 bases at V and 5 bases at J, leaving 2 bases unmatched. The germline V gene has CDR1 SGHAT and CDR2 FQNNGV. The CDR3 loop is CASSYRGQYGYTF. The sequenced CDR3 bases are TGTGCCAGCAGCTACAGGGGGCAATATGGC.

This clone was observed many times. The read ends 3 residues before the CDR3 terminus; that terminus is restored from the germline J gene. This chain uses TRBV30 with TRBJ2-7, with TRBD2 matching over 11 bases. The CDR3 has 17 residues. The germline gives CDR1 GTSNPN, CDR2 SVGIG (reference sequence). V lost 4 bases, J lost 4 bases, and 15 bases stayed unmatched. The DNA read from the CDR3 is TGTGCCTGGACTCGAGAAGGAAGACTAGCGGGATGGTACGAG. Residues: CAWTREGRLAGWYE. The complete CDR3 sequence is CAWTREGRLAGWYEQYF.

This clone was observed at least ten times. The read stops 3 residues short of the end of the CDR3; the missing end is completed from the germline J gene. The chain has TRBV2 and TRBJ1-1, with a possible D match to TRBD1 (6 bases). Germline CDR1 SNHLY, CDR2 FYNNEI. The CDR3 length is 11 residues. This CDR3 reads CASSWTVEAFF. The DNA read from the CDR3 is TGTGCCAGCAGCTGGACAGTCGAA.

This clone was seen ten or more times. The read is 3 residues too short to cover the CDR3 end, so that end is filled in from the germline J gene. V usage is TRBV20-1 and J usage is TRBJ2-1, with unresolved D. Germline V CDR1 and CDR2: DFQATT, SNEGSKA (reference sequence). The ends were cut back, 8 bases at V and 8 bases at J, with 19 bases in the middle. The length of the CDR3 is 13 residues. CDR3 sequence: CSPLRPGGDEQFF. CDR3 DNA (partial): TGCAGTCCCCTCCGTCCGGGTGGCGATGAG.

In its sample, this clone was seen many times. The CDR3 is cut off 3 residues early in the read; its end comes from the germline J gene. V is TRBV6-2 or TRBV6-3 and J is TRBJ1-1; 10 bases match TRBD1. This CDR3 is built from 13 residues. Germline CDR1 and CDR2: MNHEY and SVGEGT. The covered CDR3 bases are TGTGCCAGCACCGACAGGGGGCAGGGGAAA. Translated, it gives CASTDRGQGK. The entire CDR3 reads CASTDRGQGKAFF.